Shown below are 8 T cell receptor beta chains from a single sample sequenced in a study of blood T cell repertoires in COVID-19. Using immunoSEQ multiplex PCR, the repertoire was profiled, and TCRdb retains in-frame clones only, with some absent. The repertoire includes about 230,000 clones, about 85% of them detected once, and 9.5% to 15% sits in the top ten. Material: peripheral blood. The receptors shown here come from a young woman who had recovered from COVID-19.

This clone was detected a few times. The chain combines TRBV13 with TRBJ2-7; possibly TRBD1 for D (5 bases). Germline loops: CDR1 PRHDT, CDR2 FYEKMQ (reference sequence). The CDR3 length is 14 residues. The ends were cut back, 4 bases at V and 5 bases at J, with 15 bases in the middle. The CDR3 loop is CASSSPSRVDEQYF. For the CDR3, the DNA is TGTGCCAGCAGCTCCCCCAGCAGGGTCGACGAGCAGTACTTC.

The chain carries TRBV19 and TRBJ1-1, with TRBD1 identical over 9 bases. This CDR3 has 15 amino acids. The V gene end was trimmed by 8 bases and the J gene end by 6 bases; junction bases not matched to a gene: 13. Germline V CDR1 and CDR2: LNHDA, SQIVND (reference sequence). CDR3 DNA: TGTGCCAGTGGGGGGACCGGGACAGGGACCGCTGAAGCTTTCTTT. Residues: CASGGTGTGTAEAFF.

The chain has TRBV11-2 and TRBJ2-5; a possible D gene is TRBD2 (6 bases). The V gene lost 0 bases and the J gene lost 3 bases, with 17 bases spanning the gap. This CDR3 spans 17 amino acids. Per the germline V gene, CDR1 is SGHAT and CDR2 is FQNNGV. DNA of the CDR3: TGTGCCAGCAGCTTAGATCAGGCGGAGGGCAGAGAAGAGACCCAGTACTTC. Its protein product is CASSLDQAEGREETQYF.

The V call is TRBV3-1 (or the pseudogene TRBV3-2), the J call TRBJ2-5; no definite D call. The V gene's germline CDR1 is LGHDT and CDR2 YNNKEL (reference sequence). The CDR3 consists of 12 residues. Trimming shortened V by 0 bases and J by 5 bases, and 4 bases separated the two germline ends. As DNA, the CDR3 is TGTGCCAGCAGCCAAGACGGGGAGACCCAGTACTTC. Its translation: CASSQDGETQYF.

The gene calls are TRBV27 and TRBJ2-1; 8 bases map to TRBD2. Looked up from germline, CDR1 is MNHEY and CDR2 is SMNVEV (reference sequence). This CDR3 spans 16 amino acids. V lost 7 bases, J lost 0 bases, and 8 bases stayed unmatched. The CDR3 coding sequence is TGTGCCAGCAATGTTAAGCGGGGGAGCTCCTACAATGAGCAGTTCTTC. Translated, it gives CASNVKRGSSYNEQFF.

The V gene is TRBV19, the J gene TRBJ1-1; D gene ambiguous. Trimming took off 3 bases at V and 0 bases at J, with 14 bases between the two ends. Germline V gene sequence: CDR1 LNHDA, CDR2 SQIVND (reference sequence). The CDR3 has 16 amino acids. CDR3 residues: CASSIGYPLMNTEAFF. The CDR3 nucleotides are TGTGCCAGTAGTATCGGGTACCCGTTAATGAACACTGAAGCTTTCTTT.

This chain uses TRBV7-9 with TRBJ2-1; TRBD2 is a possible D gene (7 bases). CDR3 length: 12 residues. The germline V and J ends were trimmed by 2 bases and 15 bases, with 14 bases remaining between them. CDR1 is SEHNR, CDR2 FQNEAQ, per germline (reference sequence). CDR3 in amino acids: CASSLYGGPSFF. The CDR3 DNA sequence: TGTGCCAGCAGCTTATACGGGGGGCCGTCGTTCTTC.

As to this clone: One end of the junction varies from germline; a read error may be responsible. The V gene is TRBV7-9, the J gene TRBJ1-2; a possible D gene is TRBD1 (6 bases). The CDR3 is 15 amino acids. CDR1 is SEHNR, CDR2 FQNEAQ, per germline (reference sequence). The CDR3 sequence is CASTLGRGGQHGYTF. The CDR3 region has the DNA TGTGCCAGCACCTTAGGGAGGGGGGGCCAACATGGCTACACCTTC.